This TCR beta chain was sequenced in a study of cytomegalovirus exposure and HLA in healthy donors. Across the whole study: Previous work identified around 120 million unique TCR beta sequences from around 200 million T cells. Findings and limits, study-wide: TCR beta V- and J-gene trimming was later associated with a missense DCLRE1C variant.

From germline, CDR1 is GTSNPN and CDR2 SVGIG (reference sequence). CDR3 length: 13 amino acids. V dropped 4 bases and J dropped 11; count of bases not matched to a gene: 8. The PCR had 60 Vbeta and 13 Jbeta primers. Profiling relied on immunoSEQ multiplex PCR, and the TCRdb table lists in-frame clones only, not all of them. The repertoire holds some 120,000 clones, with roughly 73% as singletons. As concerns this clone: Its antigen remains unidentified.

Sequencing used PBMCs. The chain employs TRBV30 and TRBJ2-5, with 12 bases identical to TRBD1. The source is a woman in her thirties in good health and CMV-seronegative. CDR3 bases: TGTGCCTGGAATGAGGGGGACAGGGGGCAGCAGTACTTC. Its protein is CAWNEGDRGQQYF.